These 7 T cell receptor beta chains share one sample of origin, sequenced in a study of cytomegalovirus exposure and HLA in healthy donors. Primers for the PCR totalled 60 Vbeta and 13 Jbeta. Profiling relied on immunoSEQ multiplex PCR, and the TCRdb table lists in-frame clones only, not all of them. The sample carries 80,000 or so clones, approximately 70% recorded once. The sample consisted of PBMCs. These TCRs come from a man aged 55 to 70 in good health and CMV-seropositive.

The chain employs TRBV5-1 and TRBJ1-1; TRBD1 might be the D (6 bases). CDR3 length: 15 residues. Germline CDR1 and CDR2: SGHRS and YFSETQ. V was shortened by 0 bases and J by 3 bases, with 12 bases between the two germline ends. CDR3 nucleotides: TGCGCCAGCAGCTTGGGGGGGCGAAGGGACACTGAAGCTTTCTTT. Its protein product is CASSLGGRRDTEAFF.

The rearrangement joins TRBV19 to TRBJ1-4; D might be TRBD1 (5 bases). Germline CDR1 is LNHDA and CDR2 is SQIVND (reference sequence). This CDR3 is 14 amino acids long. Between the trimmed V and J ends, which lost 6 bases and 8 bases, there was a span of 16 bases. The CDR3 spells CASSKGLYQEKLFF. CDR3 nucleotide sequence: TGTGCCAGTAGCAAGGGACTATATCAGGAAAAACTGTTTTTT.

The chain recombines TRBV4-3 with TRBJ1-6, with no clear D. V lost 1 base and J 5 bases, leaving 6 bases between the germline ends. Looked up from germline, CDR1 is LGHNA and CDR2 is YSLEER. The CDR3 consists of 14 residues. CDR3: CASSQGGNNSPLHF. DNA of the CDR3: TGCGCCAGCAGCCAAGGAGGGAATAATTCACCCCTCCACTTT.

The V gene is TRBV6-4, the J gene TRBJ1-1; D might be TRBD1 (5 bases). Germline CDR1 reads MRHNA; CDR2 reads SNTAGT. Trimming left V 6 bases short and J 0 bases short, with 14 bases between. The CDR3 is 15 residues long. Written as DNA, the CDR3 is TGTGCCAGCAGGGAAAGACAGTTCATGAACACTGAAGCTTTCTTT. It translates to CASRERQFMNTEAFF.

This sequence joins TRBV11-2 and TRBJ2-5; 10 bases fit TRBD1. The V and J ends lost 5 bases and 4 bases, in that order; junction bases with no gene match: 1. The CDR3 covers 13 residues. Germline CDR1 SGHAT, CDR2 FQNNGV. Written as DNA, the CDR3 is TGTGCCAGCAGCCGGGACAGGGGAGAGACCCAGTACTTC. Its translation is CASSRDRGETQYF.

The CDR3 bases are TGTGCCAGCAGGGATCCTCTAGGGGGAGGGGACACCGGGGAGCTGTTTTTT. Protein sequence: CASRDPLGGGDTGELFF. The chain couples TRBV7-2 to TRBJ2-2; tentatively, D is TRBD2 (7 bases). The germline gives CDR1 SGHTA, CDR2 FQGNSA. The V end lost 6 bases, the J end lost 3 bases, and 20 bases lay between the germline ends. The CDR3 is made up of 17 amino acids.

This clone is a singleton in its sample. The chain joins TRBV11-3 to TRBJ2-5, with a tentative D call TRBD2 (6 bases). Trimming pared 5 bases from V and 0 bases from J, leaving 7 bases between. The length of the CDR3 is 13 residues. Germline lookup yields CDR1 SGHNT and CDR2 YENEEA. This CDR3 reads CASSRTNQETQYF. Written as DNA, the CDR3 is TGTGCCAGCAGCAGGACTAACCAAGAGACCCAGTACTTC.